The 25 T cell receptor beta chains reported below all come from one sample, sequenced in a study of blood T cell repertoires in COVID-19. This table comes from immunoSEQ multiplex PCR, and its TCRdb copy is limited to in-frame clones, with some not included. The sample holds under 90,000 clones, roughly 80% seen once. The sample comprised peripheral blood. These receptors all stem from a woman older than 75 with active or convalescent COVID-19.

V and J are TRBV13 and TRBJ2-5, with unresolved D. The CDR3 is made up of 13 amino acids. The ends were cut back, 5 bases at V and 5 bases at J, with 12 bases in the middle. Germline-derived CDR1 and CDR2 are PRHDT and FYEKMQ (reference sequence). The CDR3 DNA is TGTGCCAGCAGCCCCCCCGTCGAGGAGACCCAGTACTTC. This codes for CASSPPVEETQYF.

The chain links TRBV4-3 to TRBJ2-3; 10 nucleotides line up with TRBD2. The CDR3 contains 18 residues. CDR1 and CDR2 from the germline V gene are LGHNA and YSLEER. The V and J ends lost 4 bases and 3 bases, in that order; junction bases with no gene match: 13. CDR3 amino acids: CASSLGWASGRVTDTQYF. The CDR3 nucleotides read TGCGCCAGCAGCCTTGGCTGGGCTAGCGGGAGAGTTACAGATACGCAGTATTTT.

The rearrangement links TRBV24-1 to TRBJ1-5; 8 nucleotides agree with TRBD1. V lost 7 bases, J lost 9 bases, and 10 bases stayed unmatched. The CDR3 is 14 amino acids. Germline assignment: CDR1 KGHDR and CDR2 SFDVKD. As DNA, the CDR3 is TGTGCCACCAGACCTACAGGGGGAGTGGGGCCCCAGCATTTT. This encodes CATRPTGGVGPQHF.

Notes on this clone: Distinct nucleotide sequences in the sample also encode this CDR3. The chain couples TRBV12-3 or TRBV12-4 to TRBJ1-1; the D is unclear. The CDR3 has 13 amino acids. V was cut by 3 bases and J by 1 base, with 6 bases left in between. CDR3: CASSFGGNTEAFF. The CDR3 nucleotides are TGTGCCAGCAGTTTCGGCGGGAACACTGAAGCTTTCTTT.

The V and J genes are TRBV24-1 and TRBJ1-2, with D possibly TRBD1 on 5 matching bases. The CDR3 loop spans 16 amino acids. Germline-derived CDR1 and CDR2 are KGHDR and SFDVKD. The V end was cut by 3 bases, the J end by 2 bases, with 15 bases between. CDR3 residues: CATSDVKGKGNYGYTF. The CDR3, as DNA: TGTGCCACCAGTGATGTCAAGGGGAAAGGGAACTATGGCTACACCTTC.

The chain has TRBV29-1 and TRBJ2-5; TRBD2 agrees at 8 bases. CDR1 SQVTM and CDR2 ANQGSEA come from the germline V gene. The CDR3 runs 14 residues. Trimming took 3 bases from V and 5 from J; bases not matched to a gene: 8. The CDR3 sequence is CSVDVAGGGETQYF. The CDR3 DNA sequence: TGCAGCGTTGATGTGGCGGGAGGAGGGGAGACCCAGTACTTC.

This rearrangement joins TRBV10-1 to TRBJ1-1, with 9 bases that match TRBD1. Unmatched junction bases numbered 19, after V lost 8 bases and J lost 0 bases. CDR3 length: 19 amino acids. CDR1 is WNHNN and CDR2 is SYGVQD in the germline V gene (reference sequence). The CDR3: CASPSVDRGKQNLNTEAFF. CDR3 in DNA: TGCGCCAGCCCCTCCGTCGACAGGGGGAAGCAAAATCTGAACACTGAAGCTTTCTTT.

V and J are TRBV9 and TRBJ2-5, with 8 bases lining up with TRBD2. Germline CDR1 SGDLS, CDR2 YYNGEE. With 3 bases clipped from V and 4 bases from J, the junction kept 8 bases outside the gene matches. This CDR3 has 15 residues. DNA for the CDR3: TGTGCCAGCAGCGCACCCGGGGGGGCGGTAGAGACCCAGTACTTC. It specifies CASSAPGGAVETQYF.

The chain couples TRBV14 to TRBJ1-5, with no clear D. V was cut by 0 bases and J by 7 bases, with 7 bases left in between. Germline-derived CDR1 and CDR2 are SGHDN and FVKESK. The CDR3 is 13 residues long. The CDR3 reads CASSQDHRQPQHF. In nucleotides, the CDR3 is TGTGCCAGCAGCCAAGATCACCGGCAGCCCCAGCATTTT.

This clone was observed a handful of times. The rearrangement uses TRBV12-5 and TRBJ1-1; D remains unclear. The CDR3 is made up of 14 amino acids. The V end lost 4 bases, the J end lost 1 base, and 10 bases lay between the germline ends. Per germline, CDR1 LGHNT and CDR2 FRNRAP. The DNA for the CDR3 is TGTGCTAGTGGTTCCGGACGGGGGAACACTGAAGCTTTCTTT. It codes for CASGSGRGNTEAFF.

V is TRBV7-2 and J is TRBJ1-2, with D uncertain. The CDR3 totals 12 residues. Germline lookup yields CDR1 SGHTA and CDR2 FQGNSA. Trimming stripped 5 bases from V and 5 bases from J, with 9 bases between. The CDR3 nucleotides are TGTGCCAGCAGCCGCGGACTTTATGGCTACACCTTC. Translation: CASSRGLYGYTF.

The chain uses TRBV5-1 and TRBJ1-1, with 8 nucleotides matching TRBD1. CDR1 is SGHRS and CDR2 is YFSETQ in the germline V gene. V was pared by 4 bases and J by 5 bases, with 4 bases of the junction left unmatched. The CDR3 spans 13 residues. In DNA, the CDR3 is TGCGCCAGCAGCCCGGACAGGGTGACTGAAGCTTTCTTT. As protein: CASSPDRVTEAFF.

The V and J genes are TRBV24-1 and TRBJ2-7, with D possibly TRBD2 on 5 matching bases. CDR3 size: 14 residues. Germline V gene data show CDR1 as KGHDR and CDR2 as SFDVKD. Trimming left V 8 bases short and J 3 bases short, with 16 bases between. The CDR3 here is CATIKHTSGYEQYF. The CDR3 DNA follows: TGTGCCACCATAAAACACACAAGCGGCTACGAGCAGTACTTC.

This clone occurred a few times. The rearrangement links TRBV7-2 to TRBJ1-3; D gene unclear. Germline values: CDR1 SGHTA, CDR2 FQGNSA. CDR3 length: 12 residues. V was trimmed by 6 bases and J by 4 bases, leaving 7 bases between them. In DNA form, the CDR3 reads TGTGCCAGCAGAGGGAGGGGAAACACCATATATTTT. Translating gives CASRGRGNTIYF.

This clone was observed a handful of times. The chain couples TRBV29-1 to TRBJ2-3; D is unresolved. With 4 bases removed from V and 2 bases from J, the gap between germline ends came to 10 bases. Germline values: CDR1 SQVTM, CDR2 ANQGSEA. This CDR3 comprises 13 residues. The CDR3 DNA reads TGCAGCGTTGGTCTAGTTAACACAGATACGCAGTATTTT. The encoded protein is CSVGLVNTDTQYF.

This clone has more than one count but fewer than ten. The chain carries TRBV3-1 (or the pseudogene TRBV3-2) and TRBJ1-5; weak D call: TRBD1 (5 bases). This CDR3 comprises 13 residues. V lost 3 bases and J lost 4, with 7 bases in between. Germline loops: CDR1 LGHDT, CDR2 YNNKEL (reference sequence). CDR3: CASSQKGNQPQHF. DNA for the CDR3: TGTGCCAGCAGCCAGAAGGGGAATCAGCCCCAGCATTTT.

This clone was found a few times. In DNA form, the CDR3 reads TGTGCCAGCAGCCAACCTGGACAGGGGGGTGAAAAACTGTTTTTT. Its protein product is CASSQPGQGGEKLFF. V gene TRBV6-6 combines with J gene TRBJ1-4; 10 bases agree with TRBD1. With V trimmed by 6 bases and J by 7 bases, 8 bases remained unmatched. The CDR3 totals 15 residues. Germline V CDR1 and CDR2: MNHNY, SVGAGI (reference sequence).

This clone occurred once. Here the CDR3 reads CAWRRLQNTEAFF. DNA for the CDR3: TGTGCCTGGAGGAGACTTCAGAACACTGAAGCTTTCTTT. The chain links TRBV30 to TRBJ1-1; no definite D call. V was cut by 3 bases and J by 1 base, with 9 bases left in between. CDR3 length: 13 residues. Per the germline V gene, CDR1 is GTSNPN and CDR2 is SVGIG (reference sequence).

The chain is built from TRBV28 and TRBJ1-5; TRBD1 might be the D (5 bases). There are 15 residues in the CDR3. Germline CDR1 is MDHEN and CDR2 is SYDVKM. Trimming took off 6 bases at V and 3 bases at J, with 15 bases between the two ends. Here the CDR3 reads CASRGGRRNNQPQHF. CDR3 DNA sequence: TGTGCCAGCAGGGGGGGTCGTCGGAACAATCAGCCCCAGCATTTT. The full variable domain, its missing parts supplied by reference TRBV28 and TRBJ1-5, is DVKVTQSSRYLVKRTGEKVFLECVQDMDHENMFWYRQDPGLGLRLIYFSYDVKMKEKGDIPEGYSVSREKKERFSLILESASTNQTSMYLCASRGGRRNNQPQHFGDGTRLSIL.

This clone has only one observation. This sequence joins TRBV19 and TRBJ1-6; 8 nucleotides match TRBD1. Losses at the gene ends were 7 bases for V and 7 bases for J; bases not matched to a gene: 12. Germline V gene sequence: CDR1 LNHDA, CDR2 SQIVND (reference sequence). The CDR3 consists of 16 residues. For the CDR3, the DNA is TGTGCCAGTACACCTGACAGGGGAATGGGGAATTCACCCCTCCACTTT. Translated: CASTPDRGMGNSPLHF.

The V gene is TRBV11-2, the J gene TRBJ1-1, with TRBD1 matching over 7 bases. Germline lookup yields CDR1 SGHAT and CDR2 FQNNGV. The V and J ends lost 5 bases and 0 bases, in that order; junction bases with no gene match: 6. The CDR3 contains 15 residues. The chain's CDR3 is CASSLSTGVNTEAFF. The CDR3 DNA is TGTGCCAGCAGCCTTAGCACAGGGGTGAACACTGAAGCTTTCTTT.

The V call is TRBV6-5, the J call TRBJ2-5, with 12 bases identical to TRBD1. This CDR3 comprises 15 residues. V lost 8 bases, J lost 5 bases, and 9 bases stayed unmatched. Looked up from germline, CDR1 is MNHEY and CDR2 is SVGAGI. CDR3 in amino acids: CASGTGTGGFETQYF. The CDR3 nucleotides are TGTGCCAGCGGTACCGGGACAGGGGGCTTCGAGACCCAGTACTTC.

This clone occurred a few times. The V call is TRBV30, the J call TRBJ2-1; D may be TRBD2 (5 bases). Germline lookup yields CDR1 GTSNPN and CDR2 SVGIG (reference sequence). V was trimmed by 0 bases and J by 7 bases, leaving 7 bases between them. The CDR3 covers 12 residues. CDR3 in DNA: TGTGCCTGGAGTGTACTAGGAAATGAGCAGTTCTTC. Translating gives CAWSVLGNEQFF. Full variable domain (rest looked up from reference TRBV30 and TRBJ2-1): SQTIHQWPATLVQPVGSPLSLECTVEGTSNPNLYWYRQAAGRGLQLLFYSVGIGQISSEVPQNLSASRPQDRQFILSSKKLLLSDSGFYLCAWSVLGNEQFFGPGTRLTVL.

CDR3 nucleotides: TGTGCCATCAGTGGGACTAGCGGGGGGGAGTCCTACAATGAGCAGTTCTTC. It specifies CAISGTSGGESYNEQFF. The genes are TRBV10-3 and TRBJ2-1, with 15 bases identical to TRBD2. V trimming: 4 bases; J trimming: 1 base; junction bases outside the gene matches: 2. The germline gives CDR1 ENHRY, CDR2 SYGVKD. This CDR3 spans 17 amino acids.

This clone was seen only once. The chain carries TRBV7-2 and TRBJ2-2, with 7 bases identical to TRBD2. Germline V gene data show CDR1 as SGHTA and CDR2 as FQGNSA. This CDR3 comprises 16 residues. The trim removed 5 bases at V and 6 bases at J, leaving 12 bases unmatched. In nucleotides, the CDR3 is TGTGCCAGCAGCGGCCGTTGGGGGGGAGCCCCCGGGGAGCTGTTTTTT. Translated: CASSGRWGGAPGELFF.